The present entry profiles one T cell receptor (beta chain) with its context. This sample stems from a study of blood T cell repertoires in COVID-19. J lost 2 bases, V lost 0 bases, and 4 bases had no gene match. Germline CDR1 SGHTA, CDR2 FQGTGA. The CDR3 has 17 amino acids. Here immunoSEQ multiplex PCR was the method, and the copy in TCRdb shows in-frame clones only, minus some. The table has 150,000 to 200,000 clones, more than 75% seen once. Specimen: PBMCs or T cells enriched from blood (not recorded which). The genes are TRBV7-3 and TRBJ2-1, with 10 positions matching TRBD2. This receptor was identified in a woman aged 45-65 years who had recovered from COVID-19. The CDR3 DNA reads TGTGCCAGCAGCTTAACCTCCAGCGGGGGGGCCTACAATGAGCAGTTCTTC. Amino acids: CASSLTSSGGAYNEQFF.